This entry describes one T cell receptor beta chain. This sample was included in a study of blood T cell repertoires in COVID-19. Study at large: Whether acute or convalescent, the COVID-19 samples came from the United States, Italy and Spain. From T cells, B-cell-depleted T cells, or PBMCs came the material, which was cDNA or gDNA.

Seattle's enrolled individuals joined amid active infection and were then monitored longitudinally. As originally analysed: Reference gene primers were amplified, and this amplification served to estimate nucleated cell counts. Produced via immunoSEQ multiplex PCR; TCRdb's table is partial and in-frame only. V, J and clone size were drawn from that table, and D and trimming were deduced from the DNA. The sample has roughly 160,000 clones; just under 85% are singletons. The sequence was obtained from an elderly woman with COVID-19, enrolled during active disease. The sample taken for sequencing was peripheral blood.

For the CDR3, the DNA is TGTGCCAGCGGACAGGGCGTTGACACTGAAGCTTTCTTT. It translates to CASGQGVDTEAFF. This chain joins TRBV7-3 and TRBJ1-1; TRBD1 agrees at 8 bases. V gave up 8 bases and J gave up 3 bases; unmatched junction bases: 5. Germline CDR1 is SGHTA and CDR2 is FQGTGA. This CDR3 spans 13 amino acids.